This TCR beta chain was sequenced during a study of OX40 agonist ivuxolimab in advanced cancers. The data were produced by immunoSEQ multiplex PCR, yet TCRdb's version contains in-frame clones alone and is incomplete. The table records around 52,000 clones, 83% of them present only once. Turning to this clone: Relative to the germline gene, one junction end is altered; a read error may explain this.

This clonotype originated in an adult with an advanced solid tumor such as melanoma, head and neck, liver or kidney cancer. Sequencing was performed on CD4+ or CD8+ T cells sorted from blood, taken in a trial of the OX40 agonist ivuxolimab.

CDR3 sequence reads: CASGLERGVGEKLFF. CDR3 nucleotides: TGTGCCAGCGGTTTGGAGAGGGGAGTAGGTGAAAAACTGTTTTTT. The chain couples TRBV28 to TRBJ1-4; a weak D match, TRBD1 (5 bases). The CDR3 has 15 residues. The germline V gene has CDR1 MDHEN and CDR2 SYDVKM. Supplemented by reference TRBV28 and TRBJ1-4, the full variable domain reads DVKVTQSSRYLVKRTGEKVFLECVQDMDHENMFWYRQDPGLGLRLIYFSYDVKMKEKGDIPEGYSVSREKKERFSLILESASTNQTSMYLCASGLERGVGEKLFFGSGTQLSVL.